This T cell receptor (beta chain) was obtained from a study of T cells in Graves' hyperthyroidism and ophthalmopathy. The investigators amplified TCR beta CDR3 regions from RNA transcripts. TCR CDR3 regions were first amplified by RT-PCR with HTBI primers. MiXCR, run by TCRdb on the multiplex PCR reads, gives a single entry per CDR3 protein. The data contain approximately 710,000 distinct CDR3 sequences, 17% of them seen just once; the ten biggest clones take up around 16%. The sample holds many counts of this clonotype. The V segment lost 4 bases and the J segment 7 bases; nucleotides outside the gene matches: 11. CDR1 and CDR2 (germline): SGHRS, YFSETQ. The CDR3 length is 15 residues.

The chain employs TRBV5-1 and TRBJ2-1, with TRBD2 matching over 7 bases. The clonotype was recovered from a man aged 50 to 60 with Graves' hyperthyroidism. The sample taken for sequencing was blood. CDR3 in DNA: TGCGCCAGCAGCACCGTCCGCGGGAGAGGGAATGAGCAGTTCTTC. It codes for CASSTVRGRGNEQFF. Complete variable domain (other parts from reference TRBV5-1 and TRBJ2-1): KAGVTQTPRYLIKTRGQQVTLSCSPISGHRSVSWYQQTPGQGLQFLFEYFSETQRNKGNFPGRFSGRQFSNSRSEMNVSTLELGDSALYLCASSTVRGRGNEQFFGPGTRLTVL.